The 22 T cell receptor beta chains listed next were all sequenced from one sample in a study of T cell responses to AZD1222 COVID-19 vaccine. Libraries were prepared by immunoSEQ multiplex PCR; TCRdb keeps only in-frame clonotypes and omits some of them. The data show about 130,000 clones, roughly 90% seen once. The sequencing used peripheral blood, collected on day 0 of AZD1222 vaccination. These receptor sequences come from an adult in good health.

This sequence joins TRBV5-6 and TRBJ2-3; D gene ambiguous. This CDR3 contains 14 residues. The V end lost 0 bases, the J end lost 3 bases, and 8 bases lay between the germline ends. Germline V gene data show CDR1 as SGHDT and CDR2 as YYEEEE. CDR3 in amino acids: CASSLETATDTQYF. DNA of the CDR3: TGTGCCAGCAGCTTGGAGACGGCTACAGATACGCAGTATTTT.

This clone was seen once. This sequence joins TRBV7-9 and TRBJ2-3, with D unclear. Germline V CDR1 and CDR2: SEHNR, FQNEAQ (reference sequence). With 1 base removed from V and 3 bases from J, the gap between germline ends came to 14 bases. The CDR3 consists of 16 residues. The CDR3: CASSLVSGRLTDTQYF. CDR3 coding DNA: TGTGCCAGCAGCTTAGTCAGTGGCAGGCTTACAGATACGCAGTATTTT.

J is TRBJ1-2 and V is TRBV5-5; D gene unclear. The CDR3 covers 12 residues. Germline assignment: CDR1 SGHKS and CDR2 YYEKEE (reference sequence). Trimming took off 0 bases at V and 4 bases at J, with 4 bases between the two ends. This CDR3 is CASSLGVYGYTF. The CDR3 DNA is TGTGCCAGCAGCTTGGGAGTCTATGGCTACACCTTC. Together with reference TRBV5-5 and TRBJ1-2, the CDR3 gives the full variable domain: DAGVTQSPTHLIKTRGQQVTLRCSPISGHKSVSWYQQVLGQGPQFIFQYYEKEERGRGNFPDRFSARQFPNYSSELNVNALLLGDSALYLCASSLGVYGYTFGSGTRLTVV.

As for this clone: Additional DNA sequences in this sample encode the identical CDR3. The chain joins TRBV5-1 to TRBJ1-1, with D unresolved. The germline V and J ends were trimmed by 0 bases and 4 bases, with 10 bases remaining between them. The CDR3 spans 14 residues. The germline CDR1 and CDR2 sequences are SGHRS and YFSETQ. The CDR3 spells CASSLDRGSTEAFF. CDR3 DNA: TGCGCCAGCAGCTTGGATCGGGGTAGCACTGAAGCTTTCTTT.

This clone came up once. The CDR3 DNA sequence: TGTGCCAGTAGCAACCGGGACACCAGAAACACCATATATTTT. Residues: CASSNRDTRNTIYF. The J gene is TRBJ1-3, the V gene TRBV19; TRBD1 might be the D (6 bases). The CDR3 runs 14 residues. Trimming left V 6 bases short and J 5 bases short, with 14 bases between. Looked up from germline, CDR1 is LNHDA and CDR2 is SQIVND (reference sequence).

V gene TRBV7-2 combines with J gene TRBJ1-2, with D unclear. Trimming stripped 4 bases from V and 8 bases from J, with 8 bases between. Germline V CDR1 and CDR2: SGHTA, FQGNSA. CDR3 length equals 11 residues. The CDR3 DNA reads as TGTGCCAGCAGCTCTCCGGTGGGCTACACCTTC. Its translation: CASSSPVGYTF.

The J gene is TRBJ1-3, the V gene TRBV24-1; unclear D gene. The length of the CDR3 is 16 residues. Per germline, CDR1 KGHDR and CDR2 SFDVKD. V lost 3 bases and J 5 bases, leaving 16 bases between the germline ends. For the CDR3, the DNA is TGTGCCACCAGTGATCCTCTCAGCAGGCCTCGAAACACCATATATTTT. The encoded protein is CATSDPLSRPRNTIYF.

The V call is TRBV7-2, the J call TRBJ1-3; 7 bases fit TRBD1. Germline CDR1 SGHTA, CDR2 FQGNSA. The CDR3 length is 15 residues. The ends lost 7 bases at V and 4 bases at J; junction bases unmatched: 10. The CDR3 reads CASTTNRGLGNTIYF. The CDR3 coding sequence is TGTGCCAGCACCACAAACAGGGGTCTAGGAAACACCATATATTTT.

The chain combines TRBV5-4 with TRBJ1-2; D gene unclear. Trimming shortened V by 5 bases and J by 1 base, and 9 bases separated the two germline ends. This CDR3 is built from 13 residues. CDR1 and CDR2 from the germline V gene are SGHNT and YYREEE (reference sequence). The CDR3 loop reads CASRDTVNYGYTF. CDR3 nucleotides: TGTGCCAGCAGAGATACAGTTAACTATGGCTACACCTTC. The entire variable domain, with the rest obtained from reference TRBV5-4 and TRBJ1-2, is as follows: ETGVTQSPTHLIKTRGQQVTLRCSSQSGHNTVSWYQQALGQGPQFIFQYYREEENGRGNFPPRFSGLQFPNYSSELNVNALELDDSALYLCASRDTVNYGYTFGSGTRLTVV.

The genes are TRBV29-1 and TRBJ1-2; D unresolved. CDR3 size: 13 residues. The V end was cut by 4 bases, the J end by 7 bases, with 16 bases between. The germline CDR1 and CDR2 sequences are SQVTM and ANQGSEA. Here the CDR3 DNA reads TGCAGCGTTGCCCCGCAGATGGCTGGTGGCTACACCTTC. Protein: CSVAPQMAGGYTF.

The chain employs TRBV5-1 and TRBJ1-2, with a tentative D call TRBD1 (5 bases). CDR3 length: 17 residues. Germline V gives CDR1 SGHRS, CDR2 YFSETQ. V was shortened by 4 bases and J by 8 bases, with 27 bases between the two germline ends. Here the CDR3 reads CASSTRPTDQGGGGYTF. CDR3 coding DNA: TGCGCCAGCAGCACAAGACCAACCGACCAGGGAGGAGGAGGCTACACCTTC.

The rearrangement links TRBV4-3 to TRBJ2-1; no firm D call. CDR1 is LGHNA, CDR2 YSLEER, per germline. V lost 0 bases and J 6 bases, leaving 12 bases between the germline ends. CDR3 size: 15 residues. The CDR3 loop reads CASSQDLGSSNEQFF. CDR3 nucleotides: TGCGCCAGCAGCCAAGATTTAGGGTCCAGCAATGAGCAGTTCTTC.

The chain carries TRBV7-9 and TRBJ1-5, with 8 nucleotides matching TRBD1. The CDR3 is 13 residues long. The J segment lost 7 bases and the V segment lost 3 bases, leaving 2 bases of the junction unmatched. Germline V lookup: CDR1 SEHNR, CDR2 FQNEAQ (reference sequence). CDR3 sequence: CASSFGQGQPQHF. CDR3 sequence (DNA): TGTGCCAGCAGCTTTGGACAGGGACAGCCCCAGCATTTT. Variable domain in full (rest from reference TRBV7-9 and TRBJ1-5): DTGVSQNPRHKITKRGQNVTFRCDPISEHNRLYWYRQTLGQGPEFLTYFQNEAQLEKSRLLSDRFSAERPKGSFSTLEIQRTEQGDSAMYLCASSFGQGQPQHFGDGTRLSIL.

The chain links TRBV9 to TRBJ1-1; 8 nucleotides align to TRBD1. The length of the CDR3 is 13 residues. Trimming took 4 bases from V and 7 from J; bases not matched to a gene: 6. Germline V lookup: CDR1 SGDLS, CDR2 YYNGEE. In DNA, the CDR3 is TGTGCCAGCAGCACCCAGGGGGCAGATGAAGCTTTCTTT. Translating gives CASSTQGADEAFF.

The CDR3, as DNA: TGTGCCAGCGAGGCCCCGCTAGCGGCTTCCACAGATACGCAGTATTTT. This translates into CASEAPLAASTDTQYF. The chain has TRBV2 and TRBJ2-3; 7 bases map to TRBD2. V lost 8 bases, J lost 2 bases, and 13 bases stayed unmatched. Per the germline V gene, CDR1 is SNHLY and CDR2 is FYNNEI. The CDR3 extends over 16 amino acids.

The chain uses TRBV6-5 and TRBJ1-2, with 9 bases fitting TRBD1. Germline CDR1 is MNHEY and CDR2 is SVGAGI. This CDR3 comprises 16 residues. J gave up 4 bases and V 4 bases, and 10 bases lay outside the gene matches. The CDR3 is CASSSAVTGGFYGYTF. The CDR3 DNA follows: TGTGCCAGCAGTTCAGCTGTGACAGGGGGGTTCTATGGCTACACCTTC.

This chain connects TRBV20-1 to TRBJ1-5, with a tentative D call TRBD1 (6 bases). The germline V gene encodes CDR1 DFQATT and CDR2 SNEGSKA (reference sequence). CDR3 length equals 15 residues. The germline V and J ends were trimmed by 3 bases and 6 bases, with 18 bases remaining between them. The CDR3 spells CSASHLGALGQPQHF. The DNA for the CDR3 is TGCAGTGCTAGTCATTTGGGGGCTTTGGGTCAGCCCCAGCATTTT.

The gene calls are TRBV4-2 and TRBJ2-5, with no clear D. Germline CDR1 reads LGHNA; CDR2 reads YNFKEQ. CDR3 length: 12 amino acids. V lost 0 bases, J lost 6 bases, and 5 bases lay in between. This CDR3 is CASSQDGKTQYF. The CDR3 DNA reads TGTGCCAGCAGCCAAGATGGGAAGACCCAGTACTTC.

The chain combines TRBV27 with TRBJ2-3; TRBD2 matches at 13 bases. V shed 6 bases and J 6 bases; nucleotides not matched to a gene: 6. This CDR3 is built from 15 residues. The V gene's germline CDR1 is MNHEY and CDR2 SMNVEV (reference sequence). The CDR3 loop is CASRRPGLAGDTQYF. The CDR3 DNA reads as TGTGCCAGCAGGCGTCCGGGACTAGCGGGGGATACGCAGTATTTT.

J is TRBJ1-2 and V is TRBV7-9; the D gene is possibly TRBD1 (6 bases). This CDR3 has 14 amino acids. The germline V and J ends were trimmed by 4 bases and 1 base, with 10 bases remaining between them. Germline lookup yields CDR1 SEHNR and CDR2 FQNEAQ (reference sequence). CDR3 in amino acids: CASSSTGINYGYTF. CDR3 in DNA: TGTGCCAGCAGCTCCACAGGGATTAACTATGGCTACACCTTC.

The chain combines TRBV6-1 with TRBJ1-1; D not certain. V lost 0 bases and J 4 bases, leaving 9 bases between the germline ends. The length of the CDR3 is 14 residues. Germline V gives CDR1 MNHNS, CDR2 SASEGT. The CDR3 spells CASSEAFGSTEAFF. The CDR3 DNA is TGTGCCAGCAGTGAAGCGTTTGGGAGCACTGAAGCTTTCTTT.

This clone showed up just a few times. This chain joins TRBV6-4 and TRBJ1-5, with D unresolved. V was clipped by 0 bases and J by 0 bases, with 21 bases between them. This CDR3 is 20 amino acids long. Looked up from germline, CDR1 is MRHNA and CDR2 is SNTAGT. The DNA for the CDR3 is TGTGCCAGCAGTGACTCGAAGCGGATTTCGAGGGCCTATAGCAATCAGCCCCAGCATTTT. Protein product: CASSDSKRISRAYSNQPQHF.